A selection of T cell receptor beta chains follows, all from one sample in a study of blood T cell repertoires in COVID-19. Measured with immunoSEQ multiplex PCR; TCRdb has only the in-frame clones, and not every one. The sample shows roughly 230,000 clones, approximately 82% of them seen only once. Sequencing used peripheral blood. The receptors originated from a woman of 80 years or more with acute or convalescent COVID-19. CDR3s include the opening cysteine and the closing phenylalanine or tryptophan. D genes are given only for firm matches. For some rows the clone size is stated as once, few or many, or as a class when expanded; others skip it.

j_gene	v_gene	abundance	d_gene	CDR3nt	CDR3aa
TRBJ2-1	TRBV3-1/TRBV3-2	NA	TRBD2	TGTGCCAGCAGGGGACTAGCGGGGGACAATGAGCAGTTCTTC	CASRGLAGDNEQFF
TRBJ2-7	TRBV19	NA	NA	TGTGCCAGTAAGGCAGGGAACTACGAGCAGTACTTC	CASKAGNYEQYF
TRBJ2-1	TRBV9	many	NA	TGTGCCAGCAGCCCTTCGGACAGTTACAATGAGCAGTTCTTC	CASSPSDSYNEQFF
TRBJ2-1	TRBV6-2/TRBV6-3	few	TRBD1	TGTGCCAGCAGTAAAGGGACAGGGGCCACGACTAACTACAATGAGCAGTTCTTC	CASSKGTGATTNYNEQFF
TRBJ1-3	TRBV7-9	few	TRBD1	TGTGCCAGCAGCCCACCCGGGACAGGGGACTCTGGAAACACCATATATTTT	CASSPPGTGDSGNTIYF
TRBJ2-7	TRBV23-1	NA	TRBD1	TGCGCCAGCGGGTTAAGCCGGGACAGGTGGTTTTACGAGCAGTACTTC	CASGLSRDRWFYEQYF
TRBJ1-4	TRBV9	NA	NA	TGTGCCAGCAGCGTGGGGGGGACGGAGAATGAAAAACTGTTTTTT	CASSVGGTENEKLFF
TRBJ1-2	TRBV28	NA	NA	TGTGCCAGCAGTTTAAATCAGGGTCCAGGCTACACCTTC	CASSLNQGPGYTF
TRBJ2-7	TRBV6-5	NA	TRBD1	TGTGCCAGCAGTCGAACGGGACAGATCAACTACGAGCAGTACTTC	CASSRTGQINYEQYF
TRBJ2-5	TRBV12-3/TRBV12-4	NA	TRBD1	TGTGCCAGCAGTCCGGACAGGGTAGAGACCCAGTACTTC	CASSPDRVETQYF
TRBJ1-1	TRBV19	NA	NA	TGTGCCAGTAGTATAACCCCCCGGGTGAACACTGAAGCTTTCTTT	CASSITPRVNTEAFF
TRBJ2-1	TRBV7-7	NA	TRBD2	TGTGCTAGCAGCTCGGGGACTAGCGGGGGGAACAATGAGCAGTTCTTC	CASSSGTSGGNNEQFF
TRBJ2-1	TRBV29-1	NA	NA	TGCAGCGCCGGCAAAGTCGTGAGTGAGCAGTTCTTC	CSAGKVVSEQFF
TRBJ1-5	TRBV12-3/TRBV12-4	few	NA	TGTGCCAGCAGTTTCGGCGGGCAGCCCCAGCATTTT	CASSFGGQPQHF
TRBJ1-2	TRBV28	NA	TRBD1	TGTGCCAGCAGTTTTCCGTCAGGACAGGGGAGCGGCTACACCTTC	CASSFPSGQGSGYTF
TRBJ2-4	TRBV6-5	NA	NA	TGTGCCAGCAGCCTAAGTGGGGTGACAGCGAACATTCAGTACTTC	CASSLSGVTANIQYF
TRBJ1-1	TRBV2	once	TRBD1	TGTGCCAGCAGAGACGACAGGGGGACTGAAGCTTTCTTT	CASRDDRGTEAFF
TRBJ1-3	TRBV11-2	NA	TRBD1	TGTGCCAGCAGCTCGACAGGGGCCCCCTCTGGAAACACCATATATTTT	CASSSTGAPSGNTIYF
TRBJ1-4	TRBV19	NA	NA	TGTGCCAGTACCCAGTTGGGCACGGATGAACTGTTTTTT	CASTQLGTDELFF
TRBJ1-1	TRBV5-6	NA	NA	TGTGCCAGCAGCTTGTGGGCAGGGTACACTGAAGCTTTCTTT	CASSLWAGYTEAFF
TRBJ2-1	TRBV29-1	NA	TRBD2	TGCAGCGCCGAGACTAGCGGGGGGGCAATAAAGCAGTTCTTC	CSAETSGGAIKQFF
TRBJ2-3	TRBV6-5	NA	TRBD1	TGTGCCAGCCACGACGGGACAGATAGCACAGATACGCAGTATTTT	CASHDGTDSTDTQYF
TRBJ2-3	TRBV29-1	NA	TRBD2	TGCAGCGTTGCTAACGGCGGGGGGGCTGCCACAGATACGCAGTATTTT	CSVANGGGAATDTQYF
TRBJ2-1	TRBV3-1/TRBV3-2	NA	NA	TGTGCCAGCAGCCCAGACTTCAGCTCCTACAATGAGCAGTTCTTC	CASSPDFSSYNEQFF
TRBJ1-1	TRBV6-5	NA	TRBD1	TGTGCCAGCAGTTCGACAGGGCGCGCGACAGCTTTCTTT	CASSSTGRATAFF
TRBJ1-1	TRBV12-5	NA	NA	TGTGCTAGTGGTTTGTACGGGGGGGGAAACACTGAAGCTTTCTTT	CASGLYGGGNTEAFF
TRBJ1-6	TRBV28	NA	TRBD1	TGTGCCAGCAGCCCGGACAGGGCCCTTTCACCCCTCCACTTT	CASSPDRALSPLHF
TRBJ2-3	TRBV10-2	NA	TRBD2	TGCGCCAGCAATGACTCGCTAGCGGGGGGGCGCGGCACAGATACGCAGTATTTT	CASNDSLAGGRGTDTQYF
TRBJ2-1	TRBV7-3	NA	TRBD2	TGTGCCAGCAGCTTAGGCGGGGGGACCTACAATGAGCAGTTCTTC	CASSLGGGTYNEQFF
TRBJ2-1	TRBV5-1	NA	NA	TGCGCCAGCAGCTTGGAAGGAGACAGCTACAATGAGCAGTTCTTC	CASSLEGDSYNEQFF
TRBJ1-2	TRBV29-1	NA	NA	TGCAGCGTTCCAATGGGGGTCCTTGGGACTACAGGCTACACCTTC	CSVPMGVLGTTGYTF
TRBJ1-4	TRBV7-9	NA	NA	TGTGCCACGGGCGCGGGCATGGGGGAAAAACTGTTTTTT	CATGAGMGEKLFF
TRBJ1-6	TRBV4-3	NA	NA	TGCGCCAGCAGCCCTCAGGGCCCCCCCTATAATTCACCCCTCCACTTT	CASSPQGPPYNSPLHF
TRBJ2-7	TRBV27	NA	TRBD1	TGTGCCAGCAGTTTATGGCGGGGGACAGGGGACCGATCCTACGAGCAGTACTTC	CASSLWRGTGDRSYEQYF
TRBJ2-2	TRBV28	NA	NA	TGTGCCAGCCCCAAATCCCGCGGGGGCGTTTCCGGGGAGCTGTTTTTT	CASPKSRGGVSGELFF
TRBJ1-6	TRBV19	NA	NA	TGTGCCACCCGGAGGGCAGGGTTGTCCTATAATTCACCCCTCCACTTT	CATRRAGLSYNSPLHF
TRBJ1-3	TRBV11-2	NA	TRBD1	TGTGCCAGCAGCAGCGACAGGGCTGGAAACACCATATATTTT	CASSSDRAGNTIYF
TRBJ1-6	TRBV27	NA	TRBD1	TGTGCCAGCAGTTTATTCGGTGCCCGGAGACAGGGCAATTCACCCCTCCACTTT	CASSLFGARRQGNSPLHF
TRBJ1-2	TRBV5-4	NA	NA	TGTGCCAGCAGCTTGGGAGGTCAGGGGAACTATGGCTACACCTTC	CASSLGGQGNYGYTF
TRBJ1-5	TRBV6-5	NA	NA	TGTGCCAGCAGGCCACAGGGTAGCAATCAGCCCCAGCATTTT	CASRPQGSNQPQHF
TRBJ1-4	TRBV19	NA	TRBD1	TGTGCCAGTATTCACATAGGGGGAATTCGACAGGGATGGGAAAAACTGTTTTTT	CASIHIGGIRQGWEKLFF
TRBJ2-2	TRBV24-1	NA	TRBD1	TGTGCCACCAGTGCCGCCGACAGGGGTAAGAGCACCGGGGAGCTGTTTTTT	CATSAADRGKSTGELFF
TRBJ1-1	TRBV5-5	NA	NA	TGTGCCAGCTCCTGGAGTGGGACTGAAGCTTTCTTT	CASSWSGTEAFF
TRBJ1-4	TRBV6-5	NA	TRBD1	TGTGCCAGCCGCCGTCCCCGACAGGGGGCAGAAAAACTGTTTTTT	CASRRPRQGAEKLFF
TRBJ2-3	TRBV5-1	NA	NA	TGCGCCAGCAGCTTGGACGGAGGGGGCTACACAGATACGCAGTATTTT	CASSLDGGGYTDTQYF
TRBJ1-2	TRBV20-1	NA	TRBD1	TGCAGTGCTAGTAGTTACAGGGGCTATGGCTACACCTTC	CSASSYRGYGYTF
TRBJ1-2	TRBV6-6	NA	TRBD1	TGTGCCAGCAGTTCCCCCACGACAGGGGAGAACTATGGCTACACCTTC	CASSSPTTGENYGYTF
TRBJ2-1	TRBV21-1	NA	NA	TGTGCCAGCAGCAAAGAGGGGGACAGGGTAGGGAATGAGCAGTTCTTC	CASSKEGDRVGNEQFF
TRBJ1-4	TRBV5-4	NA	TRBD1	TGTGCCAGCAGCTTGGGACAGGGGCTAAATGAAAAACTGTTTTTT	CASSLGQGLNEKLFF
TRBJ1-2	TRBV2	NA	NA	TGTGCCAGCAGTGAAGCGATGAGGGGGTTTGGCTACACCTTC	CASSEAMRGFGYTF
TRBJ2-3	TRBV3-1/TRBV3-2	NA	TRBD2	TGTGCCAGCGGGACTAGCGGAACAGATACGCAGTATTTT	CASGTSGTDTQYF
TRBJ1-2	TRBV7-2	NA	NA	TGTGCCAGCAGCTTAGAGGGGAGGTCGAACTATGGCTACACCTTC	CASSLEGRSNYGYTF
TRBJ1-2	TRBV18	NA	TRBD1	TGTGCCAGCTCACCACTGGGACAGGGAGTAGATGGCTACACCTTC	CASSPLGQGVDGYTF
TRBJ1-2	TRBV21-1	once	NA	TGTGCCAGCAGCAAAGAGGCAGGGAGGTATGGCTACACCTTC	CASSKEAGRYGYTF
TRBJ2-5	TRBV5-1	NA	TRBD2	TGCGCCAGCAGCCGGGGACTAAGTAGTGAGACCCAGTACTTC	CASSRGLSSETQYF
TRBJ1-5	TRBV9	NA	TRBD1	TGTGCCAGCAGCGTAGAAGGGACAGGGATTCAGCCCCAGCATTTT	CASSVEGTGIQPQHF
TRBJ1-6	TRBV11-3	NA	TRBD1	TGTGCCAGCAGCGTACGACGTCCGGGACAGGGCAATTCACCCCTCCACTTT	CASSVRRPGQGNSPLHF
TRBJ1-5	TRBV10-3	NA	NA	TGTGCCATCAGTGCGAGACAGGTTGGGACTAGCAATCAGCCCCAGCATTTT	CAISARQVGTSNQPQHF
TRBJ1-1	TRBV7-2	NA	TRBD1	TGTGCCAGCAGCCCCCGACGCCAACAGGGGATTGTAGCTTTCTTT	CASSPRRQQGIVAFF